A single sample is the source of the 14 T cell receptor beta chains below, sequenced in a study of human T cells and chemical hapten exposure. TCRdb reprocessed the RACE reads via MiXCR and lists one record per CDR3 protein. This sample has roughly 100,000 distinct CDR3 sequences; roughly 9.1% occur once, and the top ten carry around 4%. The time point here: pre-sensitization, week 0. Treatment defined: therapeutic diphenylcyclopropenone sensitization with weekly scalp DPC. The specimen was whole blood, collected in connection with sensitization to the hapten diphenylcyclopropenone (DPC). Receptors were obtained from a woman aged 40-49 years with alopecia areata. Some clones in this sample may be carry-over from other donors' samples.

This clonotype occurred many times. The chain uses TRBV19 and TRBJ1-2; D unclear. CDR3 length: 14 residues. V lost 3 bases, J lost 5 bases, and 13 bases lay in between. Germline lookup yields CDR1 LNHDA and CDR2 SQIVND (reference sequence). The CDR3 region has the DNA TGTGCCAGTAGTATCTCGTCCGGGGTTTATGGCTACACCTTC. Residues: CASSISSGVYGYTF.

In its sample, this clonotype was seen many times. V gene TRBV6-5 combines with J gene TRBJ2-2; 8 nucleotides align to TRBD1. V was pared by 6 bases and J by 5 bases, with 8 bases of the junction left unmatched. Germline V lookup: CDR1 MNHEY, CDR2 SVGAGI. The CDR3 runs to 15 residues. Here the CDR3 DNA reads TGTGCCAGCAGGCAGGACAGGGTTCTTACCGGGGAGCTGTTTTTT. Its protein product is CASRQDRVLTGELFF.

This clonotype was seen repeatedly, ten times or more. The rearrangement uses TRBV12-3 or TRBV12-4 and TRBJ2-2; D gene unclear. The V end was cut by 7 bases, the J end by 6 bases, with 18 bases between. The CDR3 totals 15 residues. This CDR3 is CASTARDAGAGELFF. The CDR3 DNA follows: TGTGCCAGCACCGCCCGAGACGCCGGCGCCGGGGAGCTGTTTTTT.

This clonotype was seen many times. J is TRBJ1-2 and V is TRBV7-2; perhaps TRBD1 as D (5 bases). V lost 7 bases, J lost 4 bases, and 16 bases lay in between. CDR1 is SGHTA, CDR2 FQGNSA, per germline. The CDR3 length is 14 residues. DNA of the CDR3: TGTGCCAGCACCACGACAAGGGGAGCCTATGGCTACACCTTC. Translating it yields CASTTTRGAYGYTF.

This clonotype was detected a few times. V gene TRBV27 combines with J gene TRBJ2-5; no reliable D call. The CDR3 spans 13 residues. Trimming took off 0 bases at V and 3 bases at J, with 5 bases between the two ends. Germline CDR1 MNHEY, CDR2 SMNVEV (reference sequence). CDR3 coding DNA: TGTGCCAGCAGTTTATCTGCGAAAGAGACCCAGTACTTC. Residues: CASSLSAKETQYF.

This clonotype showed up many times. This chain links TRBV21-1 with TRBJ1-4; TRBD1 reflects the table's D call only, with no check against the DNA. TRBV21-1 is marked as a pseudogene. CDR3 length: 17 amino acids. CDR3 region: CASSKAPRTEDNEKLFF. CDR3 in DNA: TGTGCCAGCAGCAAAGCGCCCCGGACGGAGGATAATGAAAAACTGTTTTTT.

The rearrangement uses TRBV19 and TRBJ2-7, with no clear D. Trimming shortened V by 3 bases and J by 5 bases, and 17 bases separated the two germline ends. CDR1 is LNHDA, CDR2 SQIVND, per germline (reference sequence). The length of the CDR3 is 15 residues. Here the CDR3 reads CASSIGYSGYHEQYF. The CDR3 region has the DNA TGTGCCAGTAGTATCGGTTATAGTGGGTACCACGAGCAGTACTTC.

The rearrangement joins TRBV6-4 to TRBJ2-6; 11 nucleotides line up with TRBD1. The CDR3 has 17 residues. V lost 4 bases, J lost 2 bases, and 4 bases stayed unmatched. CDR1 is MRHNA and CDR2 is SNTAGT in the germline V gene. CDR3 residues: CASSAEGQGAGANVLTF. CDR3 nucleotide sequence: TGTGCCAGCAGTGCCGAGGGACAGGGGGCTGGGGCCAACGTCCTGACTTTC.

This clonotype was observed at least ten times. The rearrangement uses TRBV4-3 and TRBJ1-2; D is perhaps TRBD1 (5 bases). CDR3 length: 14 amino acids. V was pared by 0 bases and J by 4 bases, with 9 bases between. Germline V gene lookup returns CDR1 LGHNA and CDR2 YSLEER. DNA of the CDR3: TGCGCCAGCAGCCAAGATCGGGGGGGCTATGGCTACACCTTC. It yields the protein CASSQDRGGYGYTF.

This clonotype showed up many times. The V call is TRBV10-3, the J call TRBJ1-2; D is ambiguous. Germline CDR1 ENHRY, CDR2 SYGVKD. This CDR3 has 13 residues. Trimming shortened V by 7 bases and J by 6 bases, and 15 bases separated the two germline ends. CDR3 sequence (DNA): TGTGCCATCAACGCGCAGGCTCAAGATGGCTACACCTTC. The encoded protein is CAINAQAQDGYTF.

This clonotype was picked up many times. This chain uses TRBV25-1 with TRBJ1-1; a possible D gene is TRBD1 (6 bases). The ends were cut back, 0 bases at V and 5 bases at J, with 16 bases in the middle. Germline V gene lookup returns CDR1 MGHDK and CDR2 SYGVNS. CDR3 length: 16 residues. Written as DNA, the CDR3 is TGTGCCAGCAGTGAATATAGGGACACTCGGAGGACTGAAGCTTTCTTT. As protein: CASSEYRDTRRTEAFF.

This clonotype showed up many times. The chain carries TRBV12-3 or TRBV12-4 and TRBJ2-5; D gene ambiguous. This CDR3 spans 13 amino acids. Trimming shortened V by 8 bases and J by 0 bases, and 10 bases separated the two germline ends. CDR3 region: CASRRRDQETQYF. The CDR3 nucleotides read TGTGCCAGCCGCCGGAGAGACCAAGAGACCCAGTACTTC.

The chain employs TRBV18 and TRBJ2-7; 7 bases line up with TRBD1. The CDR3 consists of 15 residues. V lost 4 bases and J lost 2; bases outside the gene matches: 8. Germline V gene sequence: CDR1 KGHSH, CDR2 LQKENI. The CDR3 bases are TGTGCCAGCTCACGTGACAGGGAGAAAACCTACGAGCAGTACTTC. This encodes CASSRDREKTYEQYF. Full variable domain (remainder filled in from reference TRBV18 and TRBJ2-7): NAGVMQNPRHLVRRRGQEARLRCSPMKGHSHVYWYRQLPEEGLKFMVYLQKENIIDESGMPKERFSAEFPKEGPSILRIQQVVRGDSAAYFCASSRDREKTYEQYFGPGTRLTVT.

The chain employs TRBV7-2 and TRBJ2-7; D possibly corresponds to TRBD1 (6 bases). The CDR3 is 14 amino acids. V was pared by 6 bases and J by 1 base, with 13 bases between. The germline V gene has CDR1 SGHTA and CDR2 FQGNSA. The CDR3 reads CASRDQRGSYEQYF. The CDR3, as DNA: TGTGCCAGCAGGGACCAAAGGGGGTCCTACGAGCAGTACTTC.